This TCR beta chain was recovered during a study of Graves' ophthalmopathy and Graves' hyperthyroidism. TCR beta CDR3 regions were amplified from RNA transcripts. The authors performed first-round RT-PCR with HTBI primers and then a second-round multiplex PCR. TCRdb re-analysed the multiplex PCR reads in MiXCR, keeping a single row per CDR3 protein. The data show around 400,000 distinct CDR3 sequences, about 21% seen once. The CDR3 is made up of 14 amino acids. The table lists this clonotype with many counts. A much larger clone sits a single nucleotide away, making a read error possible. Sequenced input: peripheral blood. This clonotype was sampled from a woman in her late teens or twenties with stable Graves' hyperthyroidism. The chain combines TRBV12-3 or TRBV12-4 with TRBJ1-1, with a weak D call TRBD1 (6 bases). The chain's CDR3 is CAGSLWGAGTEAFF. CDR3 DNA sequence: TGTGCCGGCAGTTTATGGGGGGCTGGCACTGAAGCTTTCTTT.